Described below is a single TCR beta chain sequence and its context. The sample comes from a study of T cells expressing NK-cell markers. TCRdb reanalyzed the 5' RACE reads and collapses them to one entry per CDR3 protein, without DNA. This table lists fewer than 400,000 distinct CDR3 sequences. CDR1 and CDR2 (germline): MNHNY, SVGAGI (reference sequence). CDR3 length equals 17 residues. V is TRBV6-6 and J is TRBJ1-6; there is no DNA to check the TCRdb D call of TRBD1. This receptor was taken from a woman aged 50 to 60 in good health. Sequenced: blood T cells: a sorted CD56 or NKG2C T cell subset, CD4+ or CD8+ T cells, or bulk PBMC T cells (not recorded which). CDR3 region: CASSYFRTESANSPLHF.